The entry below gives a single T cell receptor (beta chain) sequence along with its context. The antigen is unknown. The sample belongs to a study of shared clonotypes between healthy human individuals. General observations from the study: In several donors, approximately 5% of naive CD4 clonotypes appeared in common.

The CDR3 is made up of 17 amino acids. The germline V gene has CDR1 KGHSH and CDR2 LQKENI. Trimming removed 4 bases from V and 7 bases from J; junction bases left unmatched: 14. TCRdb keeps only in-frame clones here, not all; method: immunoSEQ multiplex PCR. The sample lists about 700,000 clones; approximately 90% were seen once. CD45RO negativity and positive selection for CCR7 defined naive CD8 cells, a population that excluded terminally differentiated effector memory CD45RA+ cells. This TCR was recovered from a man younger than 40 in good health. The source material was naive CD8+ T cells sorted from blood. V gene TRBV18 combines with J gene TRBJ2-2, with 8 bases that match TRBD2. CDR3 bases: TGTGCCAGCTCACTATTGTATGAGCGGGAGTACGACGGGGAGCTGTTTTTT. Residues: CASSLLYEREYDGELFF.